The 14 T cell receptor beta chains listed next were all sequenced from one sample in a study of shared clonotypes between healthy human individuals. Profiled with immunoSEQ multiplex PCR; TCRdb holds only in-frame clones, not every one. This sample yields about 2 million clones, of which 85% to 95% are seen a single time; about 1.1% belongs to the top ten. In the naive CD8 group, cells lacked CD45RO and were positively selected for CCR7, so terminally differentiated effector memory CD45RA+ cells were left out. Sequenced: naive CD8+ T cells sorted from blood. These receptors were collected from a man aged 18 to 30 in good health.

The rearrangement joins TRBV7-2 to TRBJ2-7, with a weak D call TRBD2 (6 bases). The CDR3 is 14 amino acids. The V gene's germline CDR1 is SGHTA and CDR2 FQGNSA. Trimming took 1 base from V and 2 from J, leaving 9 bases between them. CDR3 sequence reads: CASSLGGTAYEQYF. DNA of the CDR3: TGTGCCAGCAGCTTAGGGGGGACTGCCTACGAGCAGTACTTC. Based on the CDR3 plus reference TRBV7-2 and TRBJ2-7, the full variable domain is GAGVSQSPSNKVTEKGKDVELRCDPISGHTALYWYRQSLGQGLEFLIYFQGNSAPDKSGLPSDRFSAERTGGSVSTLTIQRTQQEDSAVYLCASSLGGTAYEQYFGPGTRLTVT.

The chain links TRBV2 to TRBJ2-2; TRBD2 aligns across 12 bases. The CDR3 is 17 residues long. CDR1 and CDR2 from the germline V gene are SNHLY and FYNNEI. The junction had 5 bases not matched to a gene; V was cut back by 1 base and J by 5 bases. The CDR3 DNA reads as TGTGCCAGCAGTGAAGGGCTAGCGGGAGGGGATACCGGGGAGCTGTTTTTT. It encodes CASSEGLAGGDTGELFF. The complete variable domain, with remaining parts taken from reference TRBV2 and TRBJ2-2, reads EPEVTQTPSHQVTQMGQEVILRCVPISNHLYFYWYRQILGQKVEFLVSFYNNEISEKSEIFDDQFSVERPDGSNFTLKIRSTKLEDSAMYFCASSEGLAGGDTGELFFGEGSRLTVL.

V gene TRBV7-6 combines with J gene TRBJ2-7; 8 bases are shared with TRBD1. This CDR3 contains 16 residues. After removal of 5 bases from V and 3 bases from J, the junction contained 12 bases not matched to a gene. Germline loops: CDR1 SGHVS, CDR2 FNYEAQ. CDR3 sequence: CASSPRLTGAGYEQYF. CDR3 nucleotide sequence: TGTGCCAGCAGCCCGAGATTGACAGGGGCAGGCTACGAGCAGTACTTC.

The rearrangement uses TRBV5-4 and TRBJ2-1; 10 bases are a match to TRBD2. This CDR3 comprises 17 residues. V trimming: 5 bases; J trimming: 2 bases; junction bases outside the gene matches: 10. From germline, CDR1 is SGHNT and CDR2 YYREEE (reference sequence). The CDR3 is CASSGSLAGVAYNEQFF. The CDR3 DNA follows: TGTGCCAGCAGTGGGAGCCTAGCGGGAGTGGCCTACAATGAGCAGTTCTTC. The full variable domain, in which reference TRBV5-4 and TRBJ2-1 provide the parts outside the CDR3, is ETGVTQSPTHLIKTRGQQVTLRCSSQSGHNTVSWYQQALGQGPQFIFQYYREEENGRGNFPPRFSGLQFPNYSSELNVNALELDDSALYLCASSGSLAGVAYNEQFFGPGTRLTVL.

The rearrangement joins TRBV5-6 to TRBJ2-3; tentatively, D is TRBD2 (6 bases). The CDR3 is 16 amino acids. The V gene's germline CDR1 is SGHDT and CDR2 YYEEEE. The V end was cut by 0 bases, the J end by 3 bases, with 14 bases between. CDR3 residues: CASSLGAGGWTDTQYF. DNA for the CDR3: TGTGCCAGCAGCTTGGGAGCCGGGGGTTGGACAGATACGCAGTATTTT.

The chain is built from TRBV12-5 and TRBJ2-7; tentatively, D is TRBD1 (6 bases). Trimming cost V 6 bases and J 6 bases, with 9 bases left between them. CDR1 and CDR2 from the germline V gene are LGHNT and FRNRAP. The CDR3 is made up of 11 amino acids. The CDR3 DNA sequence: TGTGCTAGTGGACAGGGCGCCGAGCAGTACTTC. Translated, it gives CASGQGAEQYF.

The V gene is TRBV19, the J gene TRBJ2-5; no clear D gene. Germline values: CDR1 LNHDA, CDR2 SQIVND (reference sequence). The ends were cut back, 5 bases at V and 5 bases at J, with 12 bases in the middle. This CDR3 is 13 amino acids long. The CDR3 protein is CASSPPGLETQYF. In DNA, the CDR3 is TGTGCCAGTAGTCCTCCCGGTCTTGAGACCCAGTACTTC.

The chain is built from TRBV2 and TRBJ2-7; D is perhaps TRBD2 (6 bases). Germline V gene data show CDR1 as SNHLY and CDR2 as FYNNEI. The CDR3 runs to 14 residues. The germline V and J ends were trimmed by 8 bases and 4 bases, with 18 bases remaining between them. The CDR3, as DNA: TGTGCCAGCGCGAGGAGGGGAAGGGAGTACGAGCAGTACTTC. It yields the protein CASARRGREYEQYF. The whole variable domain, filled in from reference TRBV2 and TRBJ2-7, reads EPEVTQTPSHQVTQMGQEVILRCVPISNHLYFYWYRQILGQKVEFLVSFYNNEISEKSEIFDDQFSVERPDGSNFTLKIRSTKLEDSAMYFCASARRGREYEQYFGPGTRLTVT.

J is TRBJ1-2 and V is TRBV29-1; no reliable D call. CDR1 and CDR2 (germline): SQVTM, ANQGSEA. Deletions cut 8 bases from V and 0 bases from J, with 19 bases between. This CDR3 contains 15 residues. CDR3 sequence reads: CSNFGPIGTNYGYTF. DNA of the CDR3: TGCAGCAATTTCGGGCCCATCGGGACTAACTATGGCTACACCTTC.

The genes are TRBV28 and TRBJ1-1, with D perhaps TRBD1 (6 bases). Germline V lookup: CDR1 MDHEN, CDR2 SYDVKM. The CDR3 is made up of 14 amino acids. Trimming removed 3 bases from V and 3 bases from J, with 11 bases in between. The CDR3 sequence is CASSLRGWDTEAFF. Written as DNA, the CDR3 is TGTGCCAGCAGTTTGAGGGGGTGGGACACTGAAGCTTTCTTT.

The chain has TRBV6-8 and TRBJ1-2; TRBD1 agrees at 8 bases. Trimming cost V 4 bases and J 5 bases; bases outside gene matches: 9. Germline CDR1 and CDR2: MNHGY and SAAAGT. The CDR3 extends over 15 amino acids. The CDR3 coding sequence is TGTGCCAGCAGTTGGAGAACAGGGGGTGAATATGGCTACACCTTC. It is translated as CASSWRTGGEYGYTF.

The rearrangement joins TRBV5-6 to TRBJ2-2; D gene ambiguous. V was pared by 9 bases and J by 9 bases, with 9 bases between. The germline V gene has CDR1 SGHDT and CDR2 YYEEEE. The CDR3 is 10 amino acids. For the CDR3, the DNA is TGTGCCACCAAGGGAAGGGAGCTGTTTTTT. It specifies CATKGRELFF.

The chain couples TRBV7-2 to TRBJ2-3; D not resolved. V was clipped by 2 bases and J by 2 bases, with 5 bases between them. The CDR3 is 13 residues long. CDR1 SGHTA and CDR2 FQGNSA come from the germline V gene. This chain's CDR3 is CASSLYFTDTQYF. The CDR3, as DNA: TGTGCCAGCAGCTTATACTTCACAGATACGCAGTATTTT.

The sample holds one count of this clone. V is TRBV9 and J is TRBJ1-5, with 8 bases aligning to TRBD1. Germline lookup yields CDR1 SGDLS and CDR2 YYNGEE. After removal of 3 bases from V and 7 bases from J, the junction contained 6 bases not matched to a gene. The CDR3 consists of 14 residues. The CDR3 sequence: CASSATGVAQPQHF. The CDR3 DNA follows: TGTGCCAGCAGCGCGACAGGGGTAGCGCAGCCCCAGCATTTT.